The entry below describes one TCR beta chain. The CDR3 sequence is 12 residues long. Germline V gene sequence: CDR1 SGDLS, CDR2 YYNGEE. V was pared by 3 bases and J by 12 bases, with 6 bases of the junction left unmatched. The record originates from a study of technical replicates of blood from a few donors. This table comes from immunoSEQ multiplex PCR, and its TCRdb copy is limited to in-frame clones, with some not included. The sample records 100,000 or so clones, over 95% being singletons. The clonotype was recovered from a human donor in good health. The sequenced material came from T cells isolated from PBMCs. The chain links TRBV9 to TRBJ2-4, with 7 bases fitting TRBD2. The CDR3 sequence is CASSGEGSAQYF. In nucleotides, the CDR3 is TGTGCCAGCAGCGGGGAGGGGTCCGCTCAGTACTTC.